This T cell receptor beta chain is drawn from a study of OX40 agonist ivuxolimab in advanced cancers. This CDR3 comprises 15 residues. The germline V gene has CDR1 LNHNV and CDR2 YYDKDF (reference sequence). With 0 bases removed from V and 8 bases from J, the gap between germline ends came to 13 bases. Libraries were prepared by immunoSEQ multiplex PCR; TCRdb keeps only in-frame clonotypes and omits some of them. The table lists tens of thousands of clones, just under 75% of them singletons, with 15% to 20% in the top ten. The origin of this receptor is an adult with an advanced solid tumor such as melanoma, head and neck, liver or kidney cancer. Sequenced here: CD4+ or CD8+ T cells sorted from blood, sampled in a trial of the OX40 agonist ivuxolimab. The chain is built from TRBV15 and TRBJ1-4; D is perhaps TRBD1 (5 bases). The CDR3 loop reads CATSREGQGREKLFF. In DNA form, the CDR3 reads TGTGCCACCAGCAGAGAAGGCCAGGGCCGAGAAAAACTGTTTTTT.